These 9 T cell receptor beta chains were all obtained from the same sample, sequenced in a study of blood T cells in healthy people across ages. A second about 7 to 12 cycle PCR used barcoded and J-beta primers. TCRdb called the 5' RACE reads again in MiXCR, with one record for every CDR3 protein. This sample has about 1.8 million distinct CDR3 sequences; around half occur once, and the top ten carry 2.1%. The specimen sequenced was blood. These receptors came from a woman aged 40 to 55 in good health.

The chain couples TRBV4-3 to TRBJ1-2, with 7 bases identical to TRBD1. Germline CDR1 is LGHNA and CDR2 is YSLEER. The V and J ends lost 2 bases and 5 bases, in that order; junction bases with no gene match: 23. The CDR3 sequence is 20 residues long. The chain's CDR3 is CASSQYPLSQGSGGSYGYTF. The CDR3 DNA reads as TGCGCCAGCAGCCAATATCCACTTTCACAGGGGTCCGGCGGCTCTTATGGCTACACCTTC.

The table lists this clonotype with many counts. This chain links TRBV29-1 with TRBJ1-2, with a weak D call TRBD1 (5 bases). V was cut by 8 bases and J by 8 bases, with 18 bases left in between. This CDR3 comprises 12 residues. Germline V gene lookup returns CDR1 SQVTM and CDR2 ANQGSEA. For the CDR3, the DNA is TGCAGCACAGGAGGGGTCTCGGGGGGCTACACCTTC. Translated, it gives CSTGGVSGGYTF.

The gene calls are TRBV20-1 and TRBJ2-5, with D possibly being TRBD1 or TRBD2 (7 bases each). Germline V gene lookup returns CDR1 DFQATT and CDR2 SNEGSKA (reference sequence). The CDR3 runs to 14 residues. V lost 0 bases, J lost 5 bases, and 13 bases lay in between. The CDR3 nucleotides are TGCAGTGCTAGAGATTTTCAGGGGGGGGAGACCCAGTACTTC. This gives the protein CSARDFQGGETQYF.

This clonotype has only a few counts. J is TRBJ2-7 and V is TRBV20-1, with D perhaps matching TRBD1 or TRBD2 (5 bases each). Germline V gene sequence: CDR1 DFQATT, CDR2 SNEGSKA (reference sequence). The CDR3 sequence is 13 residues long. The germline V and J ends were trimmed by 2 bases and 3 bases, with 11 bases remaining between them. CDR3 nucleotide sequence: TGCAGTGCTAGACGGCCAGGGAGCTACGAGCAGTACTTC. This translates into CSARRPGSYEQYF.

The chain employs TRBV9 and TRBJ1-6; D unresolved. The CDR3 loop spans 14 amino acids. The V end was cut by 3 bases, the J end by 7 bases, with 11 bases between. Per germline, CDR1 SGDLS and CDR2 YYNGEE. The CDR3 loop reads CASSAPTPNSPLHF. DNA of the CDR3: TGTGCCAGCAGCGCCCCGACCCCAAATTCACCCCTCCACTTT.

V gene TRBV25-1 combines with J gene TRBJ2-1; D is undetermined. V was clipped by 0 bases and J by 6 bases, with 9 bases between them. Germline-derived CDR1 and CDR2 are MGHDK and SYGVNS. There are 14 residues in the CDR3. The CDR3 loop reads CASSEYFSPNEQFF. The CDR3, as DNA: TGTGCCAGCAGTGAATATTTCAGCCCCAATGAGCAGTTCTTC.

A few counts support this clonotype. The V call is TRBV25-1, the J call TRBJ2-3, with unresolved D. V was trimmed by 8 bases and J by 4 bases, leaving 10 bases between them. CDR1 and CDR2 (germline): MGHDK, SYGVNS. This CDR3 region has 12 residues. In DNA, the CDR3 is TGTGCCAGCGTTGGGTCTGCAGATACGCAGTATTTT. It yields the protein CASVGSADTQYF.

This clonotype has more than one count but fewer than ten. A much more abundant neighbour one base away suggests this may be a read error. The chain couples TRBV6-6 to TRBJ2-5, with D perhaps matching TRBD1 or TRBD2 (5 bases each). Per the germline V gene, CDR1 is MNHNY and CDR2 is SVGAGI (reference sequence). The CDR3 runs to 12 residues. The V gene lost 2 bases and the J gene lost 5 bases, with 6 bases spanning the gap. The CDR3 nucleotides are TGTGCCAGCAGTTACGGGGACGAGACCCAGTACTTC. Translation gives CASSYGDETQYF.

In its sample, this clonotype was seen once. The CDR3 spells CASSHEQISYEQYF. CDR3 in DNA: TGTGCCAGCAGCCATGAACAGATATCCTACGAGCAGTACTTC. The V gene is TRBV14, the J gene TRBJ2-7; D gene ambiguous. Trimming pared 3 bases from V and 1 base from J, leaving 10 bases between. The CDR3 covers 14 residues. Germline lookup yields CDR1 SGHDN and CDR2 FVKESK. The full variable domain, in which reference TRBV14 and TRBJ2-7 provide the parts outside the CDR3, is EAGVTQFPSHSVIEKGQTVTLRCDPISGHDNLYWYRRVMGKEIKFLLHFVKESKQDESGMPNNRFLAERTGGTYSTLKVQPAELEDSGVYFCASSHEQISYEQYFGPGTRLTVT.